This T cell receptor beta chain was sequenced during a study of T cells in tuberculosis. TCRdb keeps only in-frame clones here, not all; method: immunoSEQ multiplex PCR. Here the sample spans about 45,000 clones, roughly 94% being singletons. The CDR3 has 15 residues. The germline V and J ends were trimmed by 1 base and 4 bases, with 13 bases remaining between them. Germline loops: CDR1 SGHVS, CDR2 FQNEAQ. Sequencing was done on a sample of PBMCs. V usage is TRBV7-8 and J usage is TRBJ1-2; D possibly corresponds to TRBD1 (5 bases). The clonotype comes from a donor aged 10-29 years with latent tuberculosis or without tuberculosis infection. Some clones in this sample may be carry-over from other donors' samples. The CDR3 is CASSLEMPGIYGYTF. CDR3 nucleotide sequence: TGTGCCAGCAGCTTAGAAATGCCAGGGATCTATGGCTACACCTTC.